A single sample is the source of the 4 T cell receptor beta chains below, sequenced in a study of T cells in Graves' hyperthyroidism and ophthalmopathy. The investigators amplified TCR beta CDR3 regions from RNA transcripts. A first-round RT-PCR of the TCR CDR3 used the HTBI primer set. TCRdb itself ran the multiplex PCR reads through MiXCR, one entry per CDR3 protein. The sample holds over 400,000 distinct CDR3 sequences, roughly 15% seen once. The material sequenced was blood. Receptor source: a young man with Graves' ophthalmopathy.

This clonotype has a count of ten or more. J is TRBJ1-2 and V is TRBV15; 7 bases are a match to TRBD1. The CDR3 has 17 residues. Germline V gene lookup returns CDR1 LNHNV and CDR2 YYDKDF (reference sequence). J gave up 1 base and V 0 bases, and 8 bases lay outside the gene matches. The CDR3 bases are TGTGCCACCAGCAGAGATCGAGGCACAGGGGTTAACTATGGCTACACCTTC. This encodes CATSRDRGTGVNYGYTF.

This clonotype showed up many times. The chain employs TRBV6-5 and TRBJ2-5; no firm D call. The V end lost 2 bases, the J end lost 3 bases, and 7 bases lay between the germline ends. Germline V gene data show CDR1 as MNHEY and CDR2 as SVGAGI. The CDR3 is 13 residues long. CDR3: CASSYGGEETQYF. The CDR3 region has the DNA TGTGCCAGCAGTTACGGTGGGGAAGAGACCCAGTACTTC.

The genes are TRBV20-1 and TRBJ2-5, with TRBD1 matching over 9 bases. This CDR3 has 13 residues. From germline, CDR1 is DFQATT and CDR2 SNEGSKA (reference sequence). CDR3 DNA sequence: TGCAGGGGTGGACAGGGGCCTCAAGAGACCCAGTACTTC. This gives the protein CRGGQGPQETQYF.

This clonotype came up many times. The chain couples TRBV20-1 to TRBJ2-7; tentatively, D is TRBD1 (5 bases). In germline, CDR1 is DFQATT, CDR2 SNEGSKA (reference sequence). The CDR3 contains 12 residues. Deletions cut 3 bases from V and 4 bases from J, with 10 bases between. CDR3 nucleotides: TGCAGTGCTAGGAGCCCAGGGTACGAGCAGTACTTC. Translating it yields CSARSPGYEQYF.